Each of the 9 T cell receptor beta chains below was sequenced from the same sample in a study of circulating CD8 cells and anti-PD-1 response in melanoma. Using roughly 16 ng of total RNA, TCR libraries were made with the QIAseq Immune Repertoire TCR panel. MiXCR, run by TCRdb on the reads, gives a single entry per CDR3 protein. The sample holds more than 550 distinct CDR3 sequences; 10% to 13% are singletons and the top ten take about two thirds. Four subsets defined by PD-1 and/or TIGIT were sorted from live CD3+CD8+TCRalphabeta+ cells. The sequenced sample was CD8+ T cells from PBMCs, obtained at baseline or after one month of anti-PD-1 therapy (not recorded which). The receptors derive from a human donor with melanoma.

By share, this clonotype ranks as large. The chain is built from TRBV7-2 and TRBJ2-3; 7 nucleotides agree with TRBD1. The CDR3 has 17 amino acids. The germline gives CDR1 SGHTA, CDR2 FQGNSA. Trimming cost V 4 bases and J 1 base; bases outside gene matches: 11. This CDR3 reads CASSSDPGGRGTDTQYF. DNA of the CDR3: TGTGCCAGCAGCTCGGATCCAGGGGGAAGGGGCACAGATACGCAGTATTTT.

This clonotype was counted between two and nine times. CDR3 nucleotides: TGCGCCAGCAGGGGGACAGAGAACACTGAAGCTTTCTTT. Translating it yields CASRGTENTEAFF. This rearrangement joins TRBV4-3 to TRBJ1-1; 7 positions match TRBD1. V shed 6 bases and J 1 base; nucleotides not matched to a gene: 2. CDR1 and CDR2 from the germline V gene are LGHNA and YSLEER. The CDR3 has 13 amino acids.

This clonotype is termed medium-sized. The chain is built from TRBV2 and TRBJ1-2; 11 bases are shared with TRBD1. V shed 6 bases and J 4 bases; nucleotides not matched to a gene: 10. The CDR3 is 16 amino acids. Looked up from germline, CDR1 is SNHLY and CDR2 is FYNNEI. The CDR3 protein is CASSAGQGVKIYGYTF. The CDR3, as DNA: TGTGCCAGCAGCGCGGGACAGGGGGTTAAAATCTATGGCTACACCTTC.

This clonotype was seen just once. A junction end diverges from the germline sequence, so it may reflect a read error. The CDR3 protein is CASSLEQGTSGSYNGQFF. The CDR3 bases are TGCGCCAGCAGCTTAGAACAGGGGACATCCGGATCCTACAATGGGCAGTTCTTC. J is TRBJ2-1 and V is TRBV5-1; TRBD1 aligns across 7 bases. The germline V gene encodes CDR1 SGHRS and CDR2 YFSETQ. This CDR3 contains 18 residues.

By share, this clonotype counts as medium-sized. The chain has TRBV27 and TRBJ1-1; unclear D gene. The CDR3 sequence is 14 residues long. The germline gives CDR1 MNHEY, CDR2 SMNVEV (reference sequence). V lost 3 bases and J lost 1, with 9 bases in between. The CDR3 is CASSFLGENTEAFF. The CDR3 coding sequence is TGTGCCAGCAGTTTCCTTGGGGAGAACACTGAAGCTTTCTTT.

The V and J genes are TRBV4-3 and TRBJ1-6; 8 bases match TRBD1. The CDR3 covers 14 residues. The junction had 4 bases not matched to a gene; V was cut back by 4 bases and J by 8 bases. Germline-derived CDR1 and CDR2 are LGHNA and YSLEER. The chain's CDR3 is CASSPGQGDSPLHF. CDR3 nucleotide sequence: TGCGCCAGCAGCCCTGGACAGGGAGATTCACCCCTCCACTTT.

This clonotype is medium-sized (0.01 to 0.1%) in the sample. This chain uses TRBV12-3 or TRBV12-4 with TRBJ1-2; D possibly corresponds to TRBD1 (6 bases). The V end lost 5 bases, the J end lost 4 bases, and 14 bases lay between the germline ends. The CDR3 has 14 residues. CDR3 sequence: CASSPQPQGYGYTF. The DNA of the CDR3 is TGTGCCAGCAGTCCTCAACCACAGGGCTATGGCTACACCTTC.

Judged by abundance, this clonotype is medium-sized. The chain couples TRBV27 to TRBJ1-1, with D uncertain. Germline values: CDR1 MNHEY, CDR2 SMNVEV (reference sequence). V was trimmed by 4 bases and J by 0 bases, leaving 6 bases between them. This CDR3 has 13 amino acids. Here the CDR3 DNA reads TGTGCCAGCAGTTCCGGAATGAACACTGAAGCTTTCTTT. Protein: CASSSGMNTEAFF.

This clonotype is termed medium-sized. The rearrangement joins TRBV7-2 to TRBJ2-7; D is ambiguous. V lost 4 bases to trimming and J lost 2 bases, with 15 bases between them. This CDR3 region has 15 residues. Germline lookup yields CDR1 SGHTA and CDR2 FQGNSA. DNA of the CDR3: TGTGCCAGCAGCTCACCGACGTCCCTAACCTACGAGCAGTACTTC. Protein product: CASSSPTSLTYEQYF.